This T cell receptor beta chain was profiled in a study of CD8 T cells in ankylosing spondylitis (dated by TCRdb to 2016 to 2017). As for the study more broadly: To find TCR variants linked to disease, the study profiled T cell receptor beta repertoires in ankylosing spondylitis patients and healthy donors. Peripheral blood was sampled, and synovial fluid was also collected from ankylosing spondylitis patients. The full study cohort was made up of 25 ankylosing spondylitis patients and 108 healthy donors. General conclusions and limits of the study: Significant enrichment of the disease-linked clones was reported in matched synovial fluid samples from ankylosing spondylitis patients. A CD8+ phenotype was shown by the disease-linked clones, which were found at relatively low frequencies in peripheral blood. Some motif variants were previously reported in synovial fluid and blood of reactive arthritis patients, suggesting common disease-initiation mechanisms. A TCR beta motif made up of several highly homologous amino acid variants appeared to be characteristic of blood from ankylosing spondylitis patients.

This clonotype was counted ten times or more. No antigen is known for it. No much larger clone is present one base from it, and per-base qualities are unavailable. The sequencer listed for this sample is Illumina MiSeq. TCR beta libraries were prepared by quantitative 5'-RACE with molecular barcodes. The authors processed their data as follows. To identify disease-linked TCR variants, a new computational method was used, one built on a probabilistic model of VDJ rearrangement. The raw public data were reprocessed by TCRdb itself: fastp quality trimming at Q25, MiXCR clonotype calling, in-frame beta chains only. Every distinct CDR3 protein forms one entry, paired with its most common genes and DNA. TCRdb's processing, not the study's, gives the V and J calls here. The sample table shows about 24,000 distinct CDR3 sequences, and 13% are seen once. Under 40% of the sample comes from the top ten. V loses 6 bases, J loses 5 bases, and the germline ends lie 19 bases apart. The CDR3 covers 15 residues, taking in both the cysteine and the phenylalanine. Left in the record is the CDR3 DNA by itself, 45 bases read in frame from the first base. The germline V gene yields SGHTA for CDR1 and FQGNSA for CDR2.

The material sequenced was blood. This TCR came from a male donor with ankylosing spondylitis or in good health (not recorded which). The rearrangement joined TRBV7-2 to TRBJ2-5, with TRBD2 perhaps the D gene, on 6 matching bases. The CDR3 loop reads CASSKETQAGETQYF. The DNA sequence follows: TGTGCCAGCAGTAAAGAAACTCAGGCGGGGGAGACCCAGTACTTC.